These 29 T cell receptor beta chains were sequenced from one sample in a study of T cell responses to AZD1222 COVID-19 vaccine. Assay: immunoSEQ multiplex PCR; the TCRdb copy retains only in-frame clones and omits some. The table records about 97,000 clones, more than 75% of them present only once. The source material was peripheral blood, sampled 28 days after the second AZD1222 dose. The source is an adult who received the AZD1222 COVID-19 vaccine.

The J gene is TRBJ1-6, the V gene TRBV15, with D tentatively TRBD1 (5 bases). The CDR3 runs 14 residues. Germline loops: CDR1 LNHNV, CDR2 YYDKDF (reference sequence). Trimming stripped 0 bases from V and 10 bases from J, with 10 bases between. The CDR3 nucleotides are TGTGCCACCAGCAGAGATAGGGGCGTCTCACCCCTCCACTTT. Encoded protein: CATSRDRGVSPLHF.

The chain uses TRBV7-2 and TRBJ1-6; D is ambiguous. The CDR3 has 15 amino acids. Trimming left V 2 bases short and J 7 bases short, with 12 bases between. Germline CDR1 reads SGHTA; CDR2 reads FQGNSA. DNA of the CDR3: TGTGCCAGCAGCTTACTGGGTCATGGGAATTCACCCCTCCACTTT. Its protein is CASSLLGHGNSPLHF.

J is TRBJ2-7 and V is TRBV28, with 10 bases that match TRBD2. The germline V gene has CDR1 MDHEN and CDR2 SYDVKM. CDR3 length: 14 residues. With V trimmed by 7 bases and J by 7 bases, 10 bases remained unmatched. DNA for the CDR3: TGTGCCAGCACCCCGCAAGCGGGAGGGCCGGAGCAGTACTTC. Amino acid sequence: CASTPQAGGPEQYF.

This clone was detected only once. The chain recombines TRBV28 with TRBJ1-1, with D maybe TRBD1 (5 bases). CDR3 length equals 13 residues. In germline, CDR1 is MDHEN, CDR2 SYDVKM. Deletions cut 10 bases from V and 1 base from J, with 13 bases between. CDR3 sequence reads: CATSGTGNTEAFF. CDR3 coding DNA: TGTGCCACTTCCGGGACGGGGAACACTGAAGCTTTCTTT. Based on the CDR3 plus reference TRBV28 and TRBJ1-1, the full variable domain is DVKVTQSSRYLVKRTGEKVFLECVQDMDHENMFWYRQDPGLGLRLIYFSYDVKMKEKGDIPEGYSVSREKKERFSLILESASTNQTSMYLCATSGTGNTEAFFGQGTRLTVV.

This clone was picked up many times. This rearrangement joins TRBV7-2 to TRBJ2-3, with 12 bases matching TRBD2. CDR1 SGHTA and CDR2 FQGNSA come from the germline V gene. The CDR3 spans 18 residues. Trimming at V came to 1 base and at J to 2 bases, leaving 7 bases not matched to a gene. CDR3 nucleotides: TGTGCCAGCAGCTTAGGACTAGCGGGGGCCCCGAACACAGATACGCAGTATTTT. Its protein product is CASSLGLAGAPNTDTQYF.

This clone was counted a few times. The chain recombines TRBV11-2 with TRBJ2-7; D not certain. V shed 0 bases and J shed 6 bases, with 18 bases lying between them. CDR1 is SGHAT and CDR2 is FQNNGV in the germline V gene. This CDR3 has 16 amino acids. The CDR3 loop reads CASSLDLKNRWGEQYF. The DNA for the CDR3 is TGTGCCAGCAGCTTAGATCTTAAAAACCGTTGGGGCGAGCAGTACTTC. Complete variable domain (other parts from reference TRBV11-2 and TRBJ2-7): EAGVAQSPRYKIIEKRQSVAFWCNPISGHATLYWYQQILGQGPKLLIQFQNNGVVDDSQLPKDRFSAERLKGVDSTLKIQPAKLEDSAVYLCASSLDLKNRWGEQYFGPGTRLTVT.

CDR3 DNA sequence: TGTGCCAGCAGCGCGGGGACAGGGAGCTCCTACGAGCAGTACTTC. Amino acid sequence: CASSAGTGSSYEQYF. The rearrangement links TRBV9 to TRBJ2-7, with TRBD1 matching over 9 bases. The V and J ends lost 3 bases and 0 bases, in that order; junction bases with no gene match: 4. Germline CDR1 is SGDLS and CDR2 is YYNGEE. This CDR3 is 15 amino acids long.

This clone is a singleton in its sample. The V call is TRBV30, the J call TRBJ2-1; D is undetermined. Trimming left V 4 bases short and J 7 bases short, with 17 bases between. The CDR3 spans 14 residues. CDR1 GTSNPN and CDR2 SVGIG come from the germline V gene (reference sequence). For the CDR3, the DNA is TGTGCCTGGACCCCCCTTGCGGTTAGTAATGAGCAGTTCTTC. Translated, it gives CAWTPLAVSNEQFF.

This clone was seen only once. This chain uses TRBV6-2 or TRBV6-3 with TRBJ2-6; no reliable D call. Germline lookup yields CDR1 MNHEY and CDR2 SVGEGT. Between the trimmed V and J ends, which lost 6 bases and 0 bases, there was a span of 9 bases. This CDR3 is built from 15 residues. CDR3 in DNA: TGTGCCAGCAGCGCCGGCCTCTCTGGGGCCAACGTCCTGACTTTC. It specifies CASSAGLSGANVLTF.

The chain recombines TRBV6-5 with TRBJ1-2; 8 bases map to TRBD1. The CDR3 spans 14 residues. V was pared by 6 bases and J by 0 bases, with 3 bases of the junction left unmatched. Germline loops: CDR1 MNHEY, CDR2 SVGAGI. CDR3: CASSGQGTNYGYTF. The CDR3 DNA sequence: TGTGCCAGCAGCGGACAGGGTACTAACTATGGCTACACCTTC.

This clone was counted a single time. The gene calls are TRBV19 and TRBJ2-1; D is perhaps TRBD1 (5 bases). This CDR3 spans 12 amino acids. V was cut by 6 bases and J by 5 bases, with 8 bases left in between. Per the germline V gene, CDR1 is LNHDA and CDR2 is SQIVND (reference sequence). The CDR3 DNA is TGTGCCAGTAGGCAGGGTAACAATGAGCAGTTCTTC. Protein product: CASRQGNNEQFF.

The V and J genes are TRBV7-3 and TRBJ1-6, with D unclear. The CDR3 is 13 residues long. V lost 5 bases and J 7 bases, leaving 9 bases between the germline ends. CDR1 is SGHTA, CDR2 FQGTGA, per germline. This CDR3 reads CASSATRNSPLHF. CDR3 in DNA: TGTGCCAGCAGCGCAACCAGGAATTCACCCCTCCACTTT.

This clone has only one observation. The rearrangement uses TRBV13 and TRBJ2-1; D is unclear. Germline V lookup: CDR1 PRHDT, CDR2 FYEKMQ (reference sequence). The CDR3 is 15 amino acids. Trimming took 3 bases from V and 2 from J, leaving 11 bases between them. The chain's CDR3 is CASSFYVAAYNEQFF. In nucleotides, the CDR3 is TGTGCCAGCAGCTTCTACGTGGCAGCCTACAATGAGCAGTTCTTC.

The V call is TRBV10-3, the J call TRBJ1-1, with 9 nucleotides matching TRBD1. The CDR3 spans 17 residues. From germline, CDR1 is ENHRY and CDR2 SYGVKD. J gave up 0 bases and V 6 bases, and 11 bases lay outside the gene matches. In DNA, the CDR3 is TGTGCCATCAGAAAAACAGGGGGCTCGGGGATGAACACTGAAGCTTTCTTT. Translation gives CAIRKTGGSGMNTEAFF.

The CDR3: CASSSGTPNRPQHF. The CDR3 bases are TGTGCCAGCAGTTCCGGGACTCCGAACCGGCCCCAGCATTTT. The V call is TRBV27, the J call TRBJ1-5; possible D gene TRBD1, 5 bases. Germline V gene lookup returns CDR1 MNHEY and CDR2 SMNVEV (reference sequence). This CDR3 has 14 residues. The V end was cut by 4 bases, the J end by 9 bases, with 16 bases between.

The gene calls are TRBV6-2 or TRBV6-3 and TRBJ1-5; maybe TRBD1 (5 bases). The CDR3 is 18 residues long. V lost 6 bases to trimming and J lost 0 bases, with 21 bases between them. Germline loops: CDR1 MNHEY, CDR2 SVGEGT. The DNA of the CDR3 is TGTGCCAGCAGCGGAGGGGCTTCTGAGCGTCCTAGCAATCAGCCCCAGCATTTT. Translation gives CASSGGASERPSNQPQHF.

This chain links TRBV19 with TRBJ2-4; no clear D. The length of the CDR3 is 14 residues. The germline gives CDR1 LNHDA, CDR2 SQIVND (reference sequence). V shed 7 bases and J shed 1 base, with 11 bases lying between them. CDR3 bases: TGTGCCAGTAACCCCTCAGAGGCCAAAAACATTCAGTACTTC. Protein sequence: CASNPSEAKNIQYF.

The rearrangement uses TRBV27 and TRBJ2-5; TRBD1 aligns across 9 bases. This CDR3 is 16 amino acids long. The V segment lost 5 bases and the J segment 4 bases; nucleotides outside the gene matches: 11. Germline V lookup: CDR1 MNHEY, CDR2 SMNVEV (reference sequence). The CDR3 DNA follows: TGTGCCAGCAGTCCACACGGGACAGGGACCCCAGAGACCCAGTACTTC. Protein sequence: CASSPHGTGTPETQYF.

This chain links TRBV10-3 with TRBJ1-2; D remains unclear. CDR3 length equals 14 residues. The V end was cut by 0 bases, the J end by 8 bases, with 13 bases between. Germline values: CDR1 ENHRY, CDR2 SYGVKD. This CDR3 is CAISESIGEFGYTF. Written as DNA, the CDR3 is TGTGCCATCAGTGAGTCGATTGGGGAATTCGGCTACACCTTC.

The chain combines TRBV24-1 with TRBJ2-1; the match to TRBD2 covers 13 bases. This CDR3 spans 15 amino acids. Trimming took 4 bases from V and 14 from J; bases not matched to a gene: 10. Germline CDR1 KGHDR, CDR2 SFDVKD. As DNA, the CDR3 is TGTGCCACCAGTGACCGAGGACTAGCGGGAGAAATTGAGTTCTTC. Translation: CATSDRGLAGEIEFF.

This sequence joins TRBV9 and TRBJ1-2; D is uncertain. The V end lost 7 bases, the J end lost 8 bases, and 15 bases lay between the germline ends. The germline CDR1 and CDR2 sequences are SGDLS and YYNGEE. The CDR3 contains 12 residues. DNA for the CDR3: TGTGCCAGCGGGTCGCCGGTGGGGGGCTACACCTTC. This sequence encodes CASGSPVGGYTF.

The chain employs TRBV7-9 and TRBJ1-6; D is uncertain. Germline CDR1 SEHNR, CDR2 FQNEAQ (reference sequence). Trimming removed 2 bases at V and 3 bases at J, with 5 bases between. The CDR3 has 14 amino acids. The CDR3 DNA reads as TGTGCCAGCAGCTTATCGCTCTATAATTCACCCCTCCACTTT. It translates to CASSLSLYNSPLHF.

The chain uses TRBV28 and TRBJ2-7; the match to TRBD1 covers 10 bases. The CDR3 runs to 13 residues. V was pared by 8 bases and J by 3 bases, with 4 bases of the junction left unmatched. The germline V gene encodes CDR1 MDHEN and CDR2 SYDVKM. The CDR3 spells CASRQGAFYEQYF. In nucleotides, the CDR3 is TGTGCCAGCCGACAGGGGGCTTTCTACGAGCAGTACTTC.

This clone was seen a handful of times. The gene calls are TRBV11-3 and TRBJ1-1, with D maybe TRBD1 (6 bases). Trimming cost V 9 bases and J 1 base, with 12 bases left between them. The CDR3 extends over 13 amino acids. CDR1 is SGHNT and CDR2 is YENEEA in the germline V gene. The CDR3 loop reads CASNGTRNTEAFF. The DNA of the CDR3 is TGTGCCAGTAACGGGACAAGGAACACTGAAGCTTTCTTT.

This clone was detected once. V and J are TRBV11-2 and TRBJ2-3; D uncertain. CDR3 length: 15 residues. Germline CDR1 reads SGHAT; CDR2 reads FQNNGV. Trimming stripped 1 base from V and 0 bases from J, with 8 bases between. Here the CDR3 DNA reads TGTGCCAGCAGCTTAGGGGAAATTAGCACAGATACGCAGTATTTT. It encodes CASSLGEISTDTQYF.

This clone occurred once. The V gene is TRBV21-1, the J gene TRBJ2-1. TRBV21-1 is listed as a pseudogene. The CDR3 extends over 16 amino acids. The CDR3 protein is CASSKRGVDNIDEQFF. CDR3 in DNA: TGTGCCAGCAGCAAAAGAGGGGTGGACAACATCGATGAGCAGTTCTTC.

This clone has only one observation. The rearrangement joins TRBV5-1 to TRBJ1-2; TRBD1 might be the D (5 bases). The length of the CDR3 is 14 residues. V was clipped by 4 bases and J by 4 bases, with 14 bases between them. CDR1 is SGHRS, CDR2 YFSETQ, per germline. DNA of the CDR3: TGCGCCAGCAGCCCCGGTCAGGGTACCTATGGCTACACCTTC. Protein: CASSPGQGTYGYTF.

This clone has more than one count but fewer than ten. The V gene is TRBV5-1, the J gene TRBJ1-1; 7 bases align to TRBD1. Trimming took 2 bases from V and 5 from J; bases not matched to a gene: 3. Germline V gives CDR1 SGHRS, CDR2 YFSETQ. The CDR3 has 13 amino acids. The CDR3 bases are TGCGCCAGCAGCTTCCGACAGGGTACTGAAGCTTTCTTT. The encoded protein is CASSFRQGTEAFF.

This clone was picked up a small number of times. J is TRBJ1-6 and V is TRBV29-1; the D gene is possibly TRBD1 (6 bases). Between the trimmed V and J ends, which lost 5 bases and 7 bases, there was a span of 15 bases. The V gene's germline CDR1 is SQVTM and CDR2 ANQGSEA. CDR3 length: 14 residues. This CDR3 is CSVQQTGKNSPLHF. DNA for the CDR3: TGCAGCGTTCAACAGACAGGAAAGAATTCACCCCTCCACTTT.